This TCR beta chain was found in a study of T cells in Graves' hyperthyroidism and ophthalmopathy. Amplified TCR beta CDR3 regions derived from RNA transcripts. The HTBI primer set was used in a first-round RT-PCR of the TCR CDR3. In TCRdb, the multiplex PCR reads were re-called with MiXCR into one record per CDR3 protein. In the table there are a few hundred thousand distinct CDR3 sequences, roughly 13% of which are singletons. Trimming at V came to 1 base and at J to 6 bases, leaving 5 bases not matched to a gene. Germline assignment: CDR1 LGHDT and CDR2 YNNKEL (reference sequence). The CDR3 spans 15 residues. This clonotype has at least ten counts.

V and J are TRBV3-1 and TRBJ2-4; 8 nucleotides align to TRBD1. The material sequenced was blood. This clonotype was sampled from a woman aged 18-29 years with Graves' hyperthyroidism. The CDR3 region is CASSQAGGVRNIQYF. DNA of the CDR3: TGTGCCAGCAGCCAAGCAGGGGGCGTGAGAAACATTCAGTACTTC.